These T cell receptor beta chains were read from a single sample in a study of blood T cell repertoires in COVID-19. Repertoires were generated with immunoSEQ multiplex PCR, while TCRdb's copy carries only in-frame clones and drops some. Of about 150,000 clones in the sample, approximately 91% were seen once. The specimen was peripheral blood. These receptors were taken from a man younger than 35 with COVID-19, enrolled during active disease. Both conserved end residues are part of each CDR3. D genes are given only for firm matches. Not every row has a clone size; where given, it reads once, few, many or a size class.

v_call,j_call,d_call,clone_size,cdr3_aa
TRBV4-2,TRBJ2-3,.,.,CASSQVQGGIGTDTQYF
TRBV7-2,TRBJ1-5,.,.,CASSLVAQSNQPQHF
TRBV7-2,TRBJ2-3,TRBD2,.,CASSFGSGRSTDTQYF
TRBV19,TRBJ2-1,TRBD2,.,CASSIDTLGRTRRENEQFF
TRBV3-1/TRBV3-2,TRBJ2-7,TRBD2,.,CASSVDGRGVRSF
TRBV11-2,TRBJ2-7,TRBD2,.,CASSFSPSGRFYEQYF
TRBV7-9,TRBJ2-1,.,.,CASSWRDGGNNEQFF
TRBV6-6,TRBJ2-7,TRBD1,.,CASSPDRGEQYF
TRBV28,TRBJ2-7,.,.,CASSLSRIGVDEQYF
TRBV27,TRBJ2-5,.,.,CASSLVKQGGETQYF
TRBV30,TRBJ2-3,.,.,CAWRAGGPSTDTQYF
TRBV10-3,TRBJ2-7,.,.,CAISGDSYEQYF
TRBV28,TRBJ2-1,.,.,CASRPPDSSREFF
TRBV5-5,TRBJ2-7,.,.,CASSTPTGPLGEQYF
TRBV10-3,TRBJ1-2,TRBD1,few,CAISGIQGTDYGYTF
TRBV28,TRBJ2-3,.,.,CASSLRGFTQYF
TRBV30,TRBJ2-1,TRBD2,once,CAWSRSAGEQFF
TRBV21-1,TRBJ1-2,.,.,CASSGVKVDRALANYGYTF
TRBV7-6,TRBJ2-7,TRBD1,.,CASSVGTGNYEQYF
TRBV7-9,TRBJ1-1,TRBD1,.,CASSSRGIGTEAFF
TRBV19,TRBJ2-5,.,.,CASSIHGVRETQYF
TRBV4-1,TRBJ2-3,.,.,CASSQDGQSDTQYF
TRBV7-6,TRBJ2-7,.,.,CASSSGGGSSYEQYF
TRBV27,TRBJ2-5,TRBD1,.,CASRPDRGKETQYF
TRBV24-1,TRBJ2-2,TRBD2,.,CATSDLGSGVSGELFF
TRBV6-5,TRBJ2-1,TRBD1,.,CASSYAGGNEQFF
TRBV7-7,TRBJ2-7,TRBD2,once,CASSGLAGEQYF
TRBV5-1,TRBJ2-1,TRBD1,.,CASSLWAGGEQFF
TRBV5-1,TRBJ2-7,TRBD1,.,CASSGTGLYEQYF
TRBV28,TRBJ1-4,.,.,CASSPRGATNEKLLF
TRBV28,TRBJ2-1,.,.,CASSLLRHPGTSYNEQFF
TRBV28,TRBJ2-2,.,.,CASSLYETGPTGELFF
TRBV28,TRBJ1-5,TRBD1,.,CASGGQGDFFALQPQHF
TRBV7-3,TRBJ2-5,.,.,CASSLNGGSQETQYF
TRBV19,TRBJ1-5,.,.,CASRRAGGVRSNQPQHF
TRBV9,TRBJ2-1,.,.,CASSVAGYNEQFF
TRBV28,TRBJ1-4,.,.,CASSLRDQGSEKLLF
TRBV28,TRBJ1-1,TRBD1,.,CASSLQQGFLANTEAFF
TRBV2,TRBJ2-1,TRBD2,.,CASKLAGQSNEQFF
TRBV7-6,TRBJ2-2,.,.,CASSRTATNTGELFF
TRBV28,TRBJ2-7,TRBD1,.,CASSQDSGQGREQYF
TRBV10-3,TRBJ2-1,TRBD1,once,CAINDRESYNEQFF
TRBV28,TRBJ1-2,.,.,CASSLYVGSGGYTF
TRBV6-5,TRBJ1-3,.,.,CASRRGGSGNTIYF
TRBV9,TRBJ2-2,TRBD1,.,CASSVEGQGGEKRELFF
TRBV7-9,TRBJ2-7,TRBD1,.,CASRGDRGIDEQYF
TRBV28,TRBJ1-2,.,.,CASSPPRGANEGYTF
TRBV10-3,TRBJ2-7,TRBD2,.,CAISVGGREAYEQYF
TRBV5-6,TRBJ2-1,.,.,CASSFGRGYNEQFF
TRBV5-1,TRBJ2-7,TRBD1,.,CASSNRGRSYEQYF
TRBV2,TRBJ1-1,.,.,CASRGGISEAFF
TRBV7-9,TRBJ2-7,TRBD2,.,CASSLGTSVSYEQYF